This T cell receptor beta chain was identified during a study of identifying expanded T cells in peripheral blood. Study observations and caveats: Two-week clone count variance significantly increased as total template count grew.

Trimming took off 0 bases at V and 4 bases at J, with 12 bases between the two ends. From germline, CDR1 is SQVTM and CDR2 ANQGSEA. This CDR3 has 14 amino acids. No infections or other immune events were documented during collection. The data were produced by immunoSEQ multiplex PCR, yet TCRdb's version contains in-frame clones alone and is incomplete. The profile covers 100,000 or so clones, with roughly nine tenths appearing a single time and about 17% taken by the ten largest. Concerning this clone itself: What it binds is unknown.

This rearrangement joins TRBV29-1 to TRBJ1-1; D might be TRBD1 (5 bases). This TCR came from a person aged 18 to 70 in good health. The sample consisted of blood. CDR3: CSVEDPPGGTEAFF. The CDR3 DNA reads as TGCAGCGTTGAAGATCCCCCCGGGGGCACTGAAGCTTTCTTT.